This entry features one T cell receptor beta chain sequence. This receptor's antigen is unknown. Nothing much larger sits one base from this clone, and base qualities are not available. The library relied on multiplex PCR. The sequencer was a 454 GS FLX. Semiquantitative ARM-PCR was used to amplify the TCR alpha and beta CDR3 regions from mRNA. ARM-PCR used tagged nested gene-specific primers, after which communal superprimers carried out exponential amplification. Exonuclease was used to remove the nested primers before the first-round PCR products went through the second amplification round. Amplicons were sequenced on the 454 platform, which allows rapid sequencing of millions of DNA fragments without cloning bias. A read mappable to both V and J germline segments was defined as an effective read. On the authors' methods: IRmap was used to assign reads to germline V, D and J segments, relying on pyromap, a Smith-Waterman modification adapted to 454 sequencing errors. D-beta assignments were filtered with cutoffs set at the 99th percentile of alignment scores obtained from simulated random sequences. CDR3 was defined as the amino acids between the conserved V-segment Y[YFLI]C motif and the J-segment [FW]GXGT motif. Repertoire diversity was estimated with a compound Poisson process model previously applied to large-scale EST data. A cross-contamination detection procedure was applied to argue against sample contamination as the source of shared CDR3s. TCRdb ran its own pipeline on the public reads, namely fastp trimming at Q25 and MiXCR clone calling, and kept in-frame beta chains. When rows share a CDR3 protein, they turn into one entry using the most common DNA and genes. TCRdb's processing, not the study's, gives the V and J calls here. The sample table lists roughly 2,400 distinct CDR3 sequences, around 40% of them with a count of one. Around 42% of the sample is held by the ten biggest clonotypes.

The data derive from a study of relationships among human T cell subsets (TCRdb year 2010). Describing the broader study: Eight distinct blood T cell populations were sequenced: pan T, CD8 cytotoxic, regulatory, Th1, Th2, naive plus transitional, activated and memory cells.

T cell subsets were isolated with Miltenyi superparamagnetic beads coated with subset-specific monoclonal antibodies. Activated T cells were isolated as CD45RA-RO-CD69+ cells with anti-CD69 microbeads. Every T cell population came from peripheral blood. Mononuclear cells were obtained from whole blood by Ficoll separation, and monocytes were then depleted with anti-CD14 microbeads. Isolated cell populations were immediately resuspended in RNAprotect reagent. Findings and caveats that apply to the study as a whole: The seven subsets showed no statistically significant differences in V, D and J usage, CDR3 length, or N-nucleotide additions. Over 60% of CD8+ cytotoxic sequences were found to belong to clones with over 100 reads, whereas few such clones were observed in the regulatory and Th2 subsets. Substantial sharing of CDR3s among Th1, Th2 and regulatory T cells was interpreted as suggestive of stochastic cell fate choices. A CD4+CD8+ double-positive population could not be excluded by the bead-based sorting.

The receptor comes from a man between 40 and 49 years old in good health. The specimen sequenced was activated T cells sorted from blood. Taken with the paper, the label for cell subset or site translates to: CD45RA-RO-CD69+ activated T cells.

The CDR3 corresponds to CASSLTGGASYEQYF. The nucleotide sequence is TGCGCCAGCAGCTTGACAGGGGGCGCGTCCTACGAGCAGTACTTC. Recombination connected TRBV5-1 to TRBJ2-7; the central 9 bases match TRBD1. Trimming accounts for 1 base at V and 1 base at J, while the number of junction bases matched to no gene is 3. The CDR3 runs 15 amino acids, cysteine and phenylalanine included. The entry retains the CDR3 DNA only, 45 bases that are in frame from base 1. CDR1 SGHRS and CDR2 YFSETQ were looked up in the germline V gene.